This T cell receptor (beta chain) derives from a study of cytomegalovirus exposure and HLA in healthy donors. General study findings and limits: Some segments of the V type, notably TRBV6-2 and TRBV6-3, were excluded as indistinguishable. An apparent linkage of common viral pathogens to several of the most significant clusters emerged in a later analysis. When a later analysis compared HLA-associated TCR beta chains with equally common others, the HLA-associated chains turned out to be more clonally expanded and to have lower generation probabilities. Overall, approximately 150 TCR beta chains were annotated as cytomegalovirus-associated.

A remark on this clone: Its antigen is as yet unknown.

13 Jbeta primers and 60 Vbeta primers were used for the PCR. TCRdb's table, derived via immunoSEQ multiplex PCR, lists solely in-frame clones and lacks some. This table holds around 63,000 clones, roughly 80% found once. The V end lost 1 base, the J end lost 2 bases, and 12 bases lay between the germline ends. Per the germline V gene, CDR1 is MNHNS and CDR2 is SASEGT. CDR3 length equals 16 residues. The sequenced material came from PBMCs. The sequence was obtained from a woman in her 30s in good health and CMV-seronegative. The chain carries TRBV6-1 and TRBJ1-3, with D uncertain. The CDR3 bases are TGTGCCAGCAGTGAAGGCCCGGAGGCTGCTGGAAACACCATATATTTT. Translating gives CASSEGPEAAGNTIYF.